Listed here are 17 T cell receptor beta chains from one sample, sequenced in a study of shared clonotypes between healthy human individuals (TCRdb year 2020). Receptors were amplified or captured by the immunoSEQ multiplex PCR assay. TCRdb stores this immuneACCESS table with in-frame sequences only. Part of the clones is absent; in the studies checked, under half of the shortfall reflects unresolved V genes, and no reason is known for the rest. The sample table shows fewer than 3 million clones, and 85% to 95% are seen once. 0.37% of the sample rests with the top ten. Sequences were obtained from naive CD4+ T cells from PBMCs. What the cell subset or site label conveys for this sample: CD45RA+ positively selected. Receptors originate from a man younger than 35 in good health. Some clones in this sample may be carry-over from other donors' samples.

J is TRBJ1-2 and V is TRBV5-5; D unresolved. The CDR3 extends over 12 amino acids. V dropped 0 bases and J dropped 5 bases, with 5 bases sitting between them. Per the germline V gene, CDR1 is SGHKS and CDR2 is YYEKEE (reference sequence). The CDR3: CASSLARYGYTF. DNA for the CDR3: TGTGCCAGCAGCTTGGCTCGATATGGCTACACCTTC.

The V call is TRBV29-1, the J call TRBJ1-5; D is ambiguous. V lost 0 bases to trimming and J lost 6 bases, with 9 bases between them. The CDR3 sequence is 13 residues long. Germline CDR1 and CDR2: SQVTM and ANQGSEA. For the CDR3, the DNA is TGCAGCGTTGAAGACAGTCTCGGTCAGCCCCAGCATTTT. It codes for CSVEDSLGQPQHF.

CDR3 region: CASSFRPQALQETQYF. CDR3 bases: TGCGCCAGCAGCTTTAGACCACAGGCACTCCAAGAGACCCAGTACTTC. V and J are TRBV5-1 and TRBJ2-5, with a possible D match to TRBD1 (5 bases). CDR1 and CDR2 from the germline V gene are SGHRS and YFSETQ. V dropped 2 bases and J dropped 1 base, with 15 bases sitting between them. This CDR3 is built from 16 residues.

The chain is built from TRBV29-1 and TRBJ2-7; 8 bases line up with TRBD1. CDR3 length: 13 amino acids. J gave up 4 bases and V 7 bases, and 9 bases lay outside the gene matches. The germline V gene has CDR1 SQVTM and CDR2 ANQGSEA. DNA for the CDR3: TGCAGCGCGACCGACAGGGGTTTTTACGAGCAGTACTTC. Translated: CSATDRGFYEQYF.

This chain connects TRBV10-3 to TRBJ2-3; D perhaps matches TRBD1 (6 bases). V was cut by 3 bases and J by 4 bases, with 8 bases left in between. Germline V lookup: CDR1 ENHRY, CDR2 SYGVKD. The CDR3 consists of 13 residues. CDR3 protein: CAISDSGADTQYF. DNA of the CDR3: TGTGCCATCAGTGACTCAGGGGCAGATACGCAGTATTTT.

A single count supports this clone. The chain couples TRBV4-3 to TRBJ2-3; possible D gene TRBD1, 6 bases. Germline CDR1 and CDR2: LGHNA and YSLEER. The CDR3 is made up of 15 amino acids. The V end lost 1 base, the J end lost 0 bases, and 8 bases lay between the germline ends. The CDR3: CASSQGTVSTDTQYF. The CDR3 bases are TGCGCCAGCAGCCAAGGGACAGTAAGCACAGATACGCAGTATTTT.

The rearrangement uses TRBV27 and TRBJ1-2, with D unclear. CDR3 length equals 13 residues. CDR1 MNHEY and CDR2 SMNVEV come from the germline V gene (reference sequence). V was cut by 5 bases and J by 2 bases, with 9 bases left in between. CDR3 sequence (DNA): TGTGCCAGCAGTCCCAACGGGAACTATGGCTACACCTTC. This encodes CASSPNGNYGYTF.

The rearrangement joins TRBV2 to TRBJ1-2, with D perhaps TRBD1 (6 bases). The V and J ends lost 6 bases and 7 bases respectively, with 15 bases between them. From germline, CDR1 is SNHLY and CDR2 FYNNEI. The CDR3 length is 13 residues. CDR3 bases: TGTGCCAGCAGAATGGTACAGGGTGGTGGCTACACCTTC. Translated: CASRMVQGGGYTF. Using reference TRBV2 and TRBJ1-2 for the parts outside the CDR3, the full variable domain is EPEVTQTPSHQVTQMGQEVILRCVPISNHLYFYWYRQILGQKVEFLVSFYNNEISEKSEIFDDQFSVERPDGSNFTLKIRSTKLEDSAMYFCASRMVQGGGYTFGSGTRLTVV.

On this clone: The sample carries other DNA sequences with the same CDR3. The V gene is TRBV7-2, the J gene TRBJ2-3; 9 nucleotides agree with TRBD1. With V trimmed by 4 bases and J by 1 base, 3 bases remained unmatched. CDR3 size: 15 residues. Germline loops: CDR1 SGHTA, CDR2 FQGNSA. The CDR3 region is CASSSRDRGTDTQYF. In DNA, the CDR3 is TGTGCCAGCAGCTCCCGGGACAGGGGCACAGATACGCAGTATTTT.

The chain has TRBV7-6 and TRBJ2-1, with D possibly TRBD2 on 5 matching bases. V was clipped by 5 bases and J by 0 bases, with 11 bases between them. Germline-derived CDR1 and CDR2 are SGHVS and FNYEAQ. This CDR3 is 15 amino acids long. The DNA for the CDR3 is TGTGCCAGCAGCAAGACTATATACTCCTACAATGAGCAGTTCTTC. It translates to CASSKTIYSYNEQFF. Variable domain in full (rest from reference TRBV7-6 and TRBJ2-1): GAGVSQSPRYKVTKRGQDVALRCDPISGHVSLYWYRQALGQGPEFLTYFNYEAQQDKSGLPNDRFSAERPEGSISTLTIQRTEQRDSAMYRCASSKTIYSYNEQFFGPGTRLTVL.

The chain combines TRBV27 with TRBJ2-7; D could derive from TRBD1 or TRBD2 (5 bases each). Germline CDR1 and CDR2: MNHEY and SMNVEV (reference sequence). V lost 7 bases to trimming and J lost 4 bases, with 23 bases between them. The CDR3 contains 16 residues. CDR3 sequence (DNA): TGTGCCAGCACCGGTGGGGACCATAGAAATCCTTACGAGCAGTACTTC. Residues: CASTGGDHRNPYEQYF.

The chain combines TRBV5-1 with TRBJ2-5; possibly TRBD2 for D (6 bases). Trimming shortened V by 0 bases and J by 0 bases, and 12 bases separated the two germline ends. The CDR3 runs 16 residues. Germline-derived CDR1 and CDR2 are SGHRS and YFSETQ. CDR3 amino acids: CASSLVLGRYQETQYF. The CDR3 DNA reads as TGCGCCAGCAGCTTGGTCTTAGGGAGGTACCAAGAGACCCAGTACTTC. Full variable domain (remainder filled in from reference TRBV5-1 and TRBJ2-5): KAGVTQTPRYLIKTRGQQVTLSCSPISGHRSVSWYQQTPGQGLQFLFEYFSETQRNKGNFPGRFSGRQFSNSRSEMNVSTLELGDSALYLCASSLVLGRYQETQYFGPGTRLLVL.

The chain is built from TRBV4-1 and TRBJ2-1; D call uncertain. Per germline, CDR1 MGHRA and CDR2 YSYEKL. The CDR3 is 14 residues long. V dropped 0 bases and J dropped 4 bases, with 7 bases sitting between them. The chain's CDR3 is CASSQDRRYNEQFF. The CDR3 DNA follows: TGCGCCAGCAGCCAAGATCGGAGATACAATGAGCAGTTCTTC.

The chain recombines TRBV28 with TRBJ2-7; D is perhaps TRBD1 (6 bases). This CDR3 region has 14 residues. Per the germline V gene, CDR1 is MDHEN and CDR2 is SYDVKM. Trimming took 4 bases from V and 6 from J, leaving 16 bases between them. CDR3 DNA: TGTGCCAGCAGTTCCCGCTGGGTGGGGGCCGAGCAGTACTTC. Translation: CASSSRWVGAEQYF.

The rearrangement links TRBV6-5 to TRBJ1-1; D remains ambiguous. The V gene's germline CDR1 is MNHEY and CDR2 SVGAGI. This CDR3 is built from 12 residues. V dropped 5 bases and J dropped 0 bases, with 4 bases sitting between them. In DNA form, the CDR3 reads TGTGCCAGCAGTGCAGTGAACACTGAAGCTTTCTTT. Protein product: CASSAVNTEAFF.

This chain connects TRBV5-4 to TRBJ2-2; the D gene is possibly TRBD1 (6 bases). V lost 4 bases and J 4 bases, leaving 17 bases between the germline ends. This CDR3 region has 16 residues. Germline lookup yields CDR1 SGHNT and CDR2 YYREEE (reference sequence). This chain's CDR3 is CASSKRTARGTGELFF. In DNA form, the CDR3 reads TGTGCCAGCAGCAAAAGGACAGCGCGAGGCACCGGGGAGCTGTTTTTT.

The DNA for the CDR3 is TGTGCCAGCAGCTGGCGGGCCCGCGGGGAGGGAGAGCAGTACTTC. Its protein is CASSWRARGEGEQYF. This chain joins TRBV7-3 and TRBJ2-7; 7 nucleotides agree with TRBD2. Germline V CDR1 and CDR2: SGHTA, FQGTGA. The CDR3 is 15 amino acids. Trimming took 4 bases from V and 7 from J; bases not matched to a gene: 13.